The 20 T cell receptor beta chains presented below share a single source sample, sequenced in a study of T cell repertoires in cytomegalovirus infection. Antigens of these TCRs are unknown. TCRdb processed the reads anew with MiXCR; each CDR3 protein has one entry. The sample has about 890,000 distinct CDR3 sequences; roughly a third are singletons. Specimen: cultured CD8+ T cells from PBMCs, collected from culture after CMV antigen stimulation. Receptor source: a human donor in good health (CMV status not recorded). Some clones in this sample may be carry-over from other donors' samples.

This clonotype was picked up many times. V and J are TRBV7-2 and TRBJ2-7, with 8 bases that match TRBD1. Germline CDR1 SGHTA, CDR2 FQGNSA. The CDR3 length is 14 residues. With 3 bases clipped from V and 3 bases from J, the junction kept 4 bases outside the gene matches. Here the CDR3 reads CASSFSTGGYEQYF. The DNA of the CDR3 is TGTGCCAGCAGCTTTTCAACAGGGGGCTACGAGCAGTACTTC.

The chain has TRBV19 and TRBJ2-1; D possibly matches TRBD1 or TRBD2 (6 bases each). This CDR3 has 15 residues. V was shortened by 2 bases and J by 6 bases, with 14 bases between the two germline ends. The germline V gene encodes CDR1 LNHDA and CDR2 SQIVND (reference sequence). The DNA of the CDR3 is TGTGCCAGTAGTATAAGGAGGGGGTCGGGCAATGAGCAGTTCTTC. Translation gives CASSIRRGSGNEQFF.

This chain joins TRBV5-1 and TRBJ1-1, with D perhaps TRBD1 (5 bases). The CDR3 extends over 13 amino acids. The germline gives CDR1 SGHRS, CDR2 YFSETQ. Trimming removed 9 bases from V and 1 base from J, with 13 bases in between. The CDR3 DNA reads TGCGCCACCCAAATCGACAGGAACACTGAAGCTTTCTTT. This gives the protein CATQIDRNTEAFF.

CDR3 loop: CASSFLGQAKNIQYF. DNA of the CDR3: TGTGCCAGCAGCTTCCTCGGACAGGCCAAAAACATTCAGTACTTC. The chain joins TRBV6-2 or TRBV6-3 to TRBJ2-4; possibly TRBD1 for D (6 bases). The CDR3 runs 15 residues. From germline, CDR1 is MNHEY and CDR2 SVGEGT. The ends were cut back, 6 bases at V and 1 base at J, with 13 bases in the middle.

This chain links TRBV6-1 with TRBJ2-1; 11 bases align to TRBD1. CDR1 MNHNS and CDR2 SASEGT come from the germline V gene. The CDR3 is 15 amino acids. V lost 4 bases, J lost 5 bases, and 4 bases stayed unmatched. The CDR3 coding sequence is TGTGCCAGCAGTGGGGACAGGGGGGAAAACAATGAGCAGTTCTTC. This codes for CASSGDRGENNEQFF.

CDR3: CASSIAGTRVAYEQYF. The CDR3 coding sequence is TGTGCCAGTAGTATAGCCGGGACTCGCGTTGCATACGAGCAGTACTTC. This chain connects TRBV19 to TRBJ2-7; TRBD2 is a possible D gene (6 bases). V gave up 1 base and J gave up 4 bases, with 17 bases separating them. Germline CDR1 LNHDA, CDR2 SQIVND (reference sequence). The length of the CDR3 is 16 residues.

This clonotype came up a few times. The V and J genes are TRBV6-2 or TRBV6-3 and TRBJ1-4; 12 nucleotides line up with TRBD1. V shed 2 bases, J shed 8 bases, and the junction held 9 bases outside the gene matches. Germline assignment: CDR1 MNHEY and CDR2 SVGEGT. This CDR3 has 17 residues. The CDR3 coding sequence is TGTGCCAGCAGTTACCGGGACAGGGGGCGCTTGGAAGAAAAACTGTTTTTT. It encodes CASSYRDRGRLEEKLFF.

Concerning this clonotype: At one boundary the junction diverges from the germline segment, which might be a read error. The genes are TRBV7-7 and TRBJ2-2; 10 nucleotides agree with TRBD1. Germline values: CDR1 SSHAT, CDR2 FNYEAQ (reference sequence). The CDR3 totals 15 residues. CDR3 sequence: CASSPGQGITGELFF. The CDR3 nucleotides read TGTGCTAGCAGCCCGGGACAGGGGATAACCGGGGAGCTGTTTTTT.

This clonotype was recorded at least ten times. This CDR3 is CASRRTGWNTEAFF. Here the CDR3 DNA reads TGTGCCAGCAGGCGGACAGGGTGGAACACTGAAGCTTTCTTT. The rearrangement joins TRBV12-3 or TRBV12-4 to TRBJ1-1; 8 positions agree with TRBD1. This CDR3 has 14 amino acids. Trimming took 6 bases from V and 1 from J; bases not matched to a gene: 4.

This clonotype came up a few times. CDR3 nucleotides: TGTGCCATCAGTAACCCAGGGGAGAGGAACACCGGGGAGCTGTTTTTT. Translated, it gives CAISNPGERNTGELFF. J is TRBJ2-2 and V is TRBV10-3; possible D gene TRBD1, 6 bases. The V gene lost 5 bases and the J gene lost 1 base, with 14 bases spanning the gap. Germline loops: CDR1 ENHRY, CDR2 SYGVKD. This CDR3 has 16 residues.

This clonotype was found many times. The V gene is TRBV7-8, the J gene TRBJ1-2, with D possibly being TRBD1 (5 bases). The length of the CDR3 is 16 residues. V was trimmed by 4 bases and J by 5 bases, leaving 20 bases between them. CDR1 is SGHVS and CDR2 is FQNEAQ in the germline V gene. The CDR3 is CASSSGTVEPGYGYTF. CDR3 coding DNA: TGTGCCAGCAGCTCCGGGACTGTCGAGCCTGGGTATGGCTACACCTTC.

This clonotype has just a few counts. This chain uses TRBV4-2 with TRBJ2-1, with 7 nucleotides matching TRBD1. V dropped 2 bases and J dropped 6; count of bases not matched to a gene: 13. Germline V CDR1 and CDR2: LGHNA, YNFKEQ. The CDR3 contains 17 residues. The CDR3 region is CASSQPDRDPGGNEQFF. In nucleotides, the CDR3 is TGTGCCAGCAGCCAACCTGACAGGGACCCAGGGGGCAATGAGCAGTTCTTC.

In this sample, this clonotype turned up a few times. The J gene is TRBJ2-5, the V gene TRBV7-3, with 9 bases fitting TRBD1. Germline trimming cut 5 bases from V and 2 bases from J; bases unmatched to any gene: 9. This CDR3 contains 16 residues. Germline values: CDR1 SGHTA, CDR2 FQGTGA. Written as DNA, the CDR3 is TGTGCCAGCAGCACCTCGGACAGGGGAGAACAAGAGACCCAGTACTTC. Translated: CASSTSDRGEQETQYF.

This clonotype was recorded once. The chain recombines TRBV5-4 with TRBJ2-7; 9 bases are shared with TRBD2. J gave up 2 bases and V 0 bases, and 3 bases lay outside the gene matches. The CDR3 is made up of 15 amino acids. Germline values: CDR1 SGHNT, CDR2 YYREEE (reference sequence). The CDR3 DNA reads TGTGCCAGCAGCTTGGATGAGCGGGGGGCCTACGAGCAGTACGTC. Translated: CASSLDERGAYEQYV.

This clonotype was observed a single time. A far larger clone is just one base off, so this is likely a read error. This chain links TRBV7-2 with TRBJ2-5, with D maybe TRBD2 (6 bases). The CDR3 is made up of 15 amino acids. Trimming stripped 1 base from V and 2 bases from J, with 11 bases between. Germline V gene sequence: CDR1 SGHTA, CDR2 FQGNSA. The DNA for the CDR3 is TGTGCCAGCAGCTTAGGTGACGGGGGACAAGAGACCCAGTACTTC. The encoded protein is CASSLGDGGQETQYF.

The rearrangement joins TRBV10-2 to TRBJ2-5; D not resolved. The germline V and J ends were trimmed by 1 base and 5 bases, with 2 bases remaining between them. Looked up from germline, CDR1 is WSHSY and CDR2 is SAAADI. The CDR3 contains 11 residues. CDR3 in DNA: TGCGCCAGCAGTGAGTTGGAGACCCAGTACTTC. Translating gives CASSELETQYF.

This clonotype was detected a few times. J is TRBJ1-5 and V is TRBV27; a weak D match, TRBD1 (5 bases). The V gene's germline CDR1 is MNHEY and CDR2 SMNVEV (reference sequence). V lost 0 bases to trimming and J lost 0 bases, with 9 bases between them. CDR3 length: 16 residues. CDR3 in DNA: TGTGCCAGCAGTTTATCGATGCAGGGTAGCAATCAGCCCCAGCATTTT. It codes for CASSLSMQGSNQPQHF.

This clonotype was seen ten or more times. The chain recombines TRBV12-3 or TRBV12-4 with TRBJ2-7; no definite D call. The CDR3 has 13 amino acids. Trimming left V 6 bases short and J 4 bases short, with 13 bases between. DNA of the CDR3: TGTGCCAGCAGCACCGGACCATTTTACGAGCAGTACTTC. Translated: CASSTGPFYEQYF.

Only a few counts were recorded for this clonotype. V gene TRBV18 combines with J gene TRBJ2-7; 7 bases fit TRBD1. Germline CDR1 reads KGHSH; CDR2 reads LQKENI. The CDR3 has 14 amino acids. V was pared by 4 bases and J by 1 base, with 4 bases of the junction left unmatched. CDR3 in amino acids: CASSRRGISYEQYV. The DNA of the CDR3 is TGTGCCAGCTCACGCAGGGGGATATCCTACGAGCAGTACGTC.

This clonotype was seen ten or more times. At one end, the junction sequence differs from germline, possibly due to a read error. The chain employs TRBV7-2 and TRBJ2-1; 15 nucleotides match TRBD2. Germline loops: CDR1 SGHTA, CDR2 FQGNSA. There are 17 residues in the CDR3. CDR3 DNA: TGTGCCAGCGGCTTAGGGACTAGCGGGGGGCCATACAATGAGCAGTTCTTC. Its translation is CASGLGTSGGPYNEQFF.